A single T cell receptor (beta chain) is shown here with its context. What it binds is not known. The sample is drawn from a study of cytomegalovirus exposure and HLA in healthy donors. Study-wide results and caveats: For most subjects, TCR beta sequences were reported to predict HLA-A and HLA-B alleles with accuracy. Across all donors, roughly uniform sequencing depth was an assumption of the presence/absence analyses. Analysis performed later showed TCR beta chains linked to HLA being more clonally expanded than equally common others.

In the PCR, 60 Vbeta and 13 Jbeta primers were used. Repertoires were generated with immunoSEQ multiplex PCR, while TCRdb's copy carries only in-frame clones and drops some. This table holds around 210,000 clones, more than 65% found once. The CDR3 spans 14 residues. Trimming cost V 1 base and J 7 bases, with 11 bases left between them. CDR1 is MGHRA and CDR2 is YSYEKL in the germline V gene. The receptor's source is a man aged 45-60 years in good health and CMV-seronegative. The sample was PBMCs. This chain links TRBV4-1 with TRBJ2-1; D unresolved. The CDR3: CASSQGQLLNEQFF. CDR3 sequence (DNA): TGCGCCAGCAGCCAAGGGCAGTTGTTGAATGAGCAGTTCTTC.